Given below is one TCR beta chain in context. The junction departs from germline at one end; a sequencing error may be responsible. The PCR used 60 Vbeta and 13 Jbeta primers. Only in-frame clones appear in the TCRdb table, and some are missing; sequencing was by immunoSEQ multiplex PCR. The table has over 65,000 clones, approximately 80% seen once. CDR3 length equals 10 residues. Germline assignment: CDR1 DFQATT and CDR2 SNEGSKA (reference sequence). This sample is part of a study of cytomegalovirus exposure and HLA in healthy donors. This clonotype was obtained from a woman aged 30 to 39 in good health and CMV-seronegative. The chain is built from TRBV20-1 and TRBJ2-7, with D perhaps matching TRBD1 (6 bases). Sequenced material: PBMCs. CDR3 nucleotide sequence: TGCAGTGCAATTGGGGGACAAATTATCTTC. Its translation is CSAIGGQIIF.